The present entry profiles one T cell receptor beta chain with its context. Its cognate antigen is unknown. Until they underwent thyroid surgery, no patient had received any treatment. The CDR3 contains 15 residues. Germline V gene data show CDR1 as MDHEN and CDR2 as SYDVKM. V shed 6 bases and J shed 4 bases, with 15 bases lying between them. Per the original data handling: Clinicopathological groups supplied CDR3 differences that were used to build a distant-metastasis classifier for papillary thyroid cancer. MiXCR re-clonotyped the PCR reads for TCRdb. Clone size and V and J calls follow TCRdb, not the original study. This table has 30,000 to 45,000 clones, about 30% appearing once. These data originate in a study of metastatic and nonmetastatic thyroid tumors. Study context: Malignant thyroid and benign thyroid patients provided blood and tumor or nodule tissue whose repertoires were compared.

Whole-study findings and limits: Reportedly, malignant thyroid tumors had significantly higher TCR beta diversity than benign nodules, in blood and tumor.

The TCR comes from a female donor with papillary thyroid cancer or a benign thyroid nodule (not recorded which). Some clones in this sample may be carry-over from other donors' samples. The gene calls are TRBV28 and TRBJ2-2; D call uncertain. Sample: tumor tissue. CDR3 in amino acids: CASRESVSFTGELFF. CDR3 nucleotide sequence: TGTGCCAGCAGGGAGAGCGTGAGTTTCACCGGGGAGCTGTTTTTT.